This T cell receptor (beta chain) derives from a study of T cells in Graves' hyperthyroidism and ophthalmopathy. Study context: Blood from the periphery was taken at initial diagnosis, before any treatment.

Amplification targeted TCR beta CDR3 regions from RNA transcripts. First-round RT-PCR with HTBI primers amplified the TCR CDR3 region. TCRdb fed the multiplex PCR reads into MiXCR, producing one record per CDR3 protein. The sample yields 370,000 or so distinct CDR3 sequences, around 16% seen once. This clonotype was seen many times. Its specificity is not known. Study-wide points: Most expanded thyroid clonotypes above 0.001 also appeared in blood.

V shed 4 bases and J shed 7 bases, with 23 bases lying between them. CDR1 is LNHDA and CDR2 is SQIVND in the germline V gene (reference sequence). This CDR3 contains 17 residues. Preceding any ophthalmopathy symptoms, the blood sample dates from first hyperthyroidism diagnosis. The PBMCs studied were ones that came from 10 ml fresh peripheral blood. The material sequenced was blood. The chain couples TRBV19 to TRBJ2-4; D uncertain. The clonotype was recovered from a woman between 18 and 30 years old with Graves' hyperthyroidism that later progressed to Graves' ophthalmopathy. The CDR3 spells CASSTLDQPNFSNIQYF. The CDR3, as DNA: TGTGCCAGTAGTACCCTGGACCAGCCGAATTTCTCCAACATTCAGTACTTC.